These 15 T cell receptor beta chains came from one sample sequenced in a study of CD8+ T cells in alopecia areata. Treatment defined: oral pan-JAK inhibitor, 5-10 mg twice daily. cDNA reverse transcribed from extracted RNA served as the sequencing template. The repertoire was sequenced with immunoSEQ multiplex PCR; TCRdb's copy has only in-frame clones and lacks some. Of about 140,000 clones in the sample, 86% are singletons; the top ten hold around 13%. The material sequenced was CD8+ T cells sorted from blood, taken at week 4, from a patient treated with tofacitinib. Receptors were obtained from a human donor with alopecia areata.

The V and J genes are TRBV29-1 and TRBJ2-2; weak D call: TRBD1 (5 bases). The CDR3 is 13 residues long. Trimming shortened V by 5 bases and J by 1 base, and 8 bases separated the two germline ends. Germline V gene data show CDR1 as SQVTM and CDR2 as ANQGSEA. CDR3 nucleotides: TGCAGCGTTCCGACAGTGAACACCGGGGAGCTGTTTTTT. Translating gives CSVPTVNTGELFF.

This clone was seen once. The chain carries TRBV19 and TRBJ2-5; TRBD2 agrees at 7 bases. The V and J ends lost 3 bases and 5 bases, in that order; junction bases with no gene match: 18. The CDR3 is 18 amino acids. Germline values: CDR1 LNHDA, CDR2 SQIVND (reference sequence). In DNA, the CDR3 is TGTGCCAGTAGTATGAGACCCGGAACTAGCGTACCAGAGGAGACCCAGTACTTC. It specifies CASSMRPGTSVPEETQYF. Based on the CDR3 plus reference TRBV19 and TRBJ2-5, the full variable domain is DGGITQSPKYLFRKEGQNVTLSCEQNLNHDAMYWYRQDPGQGLRLIYYSQIVNDFQKGDIAEGYSVSREKKESFPLTVTSAQKNPTAFYLCASSMRPGTSVPEETQYFGPGTRLLVL.

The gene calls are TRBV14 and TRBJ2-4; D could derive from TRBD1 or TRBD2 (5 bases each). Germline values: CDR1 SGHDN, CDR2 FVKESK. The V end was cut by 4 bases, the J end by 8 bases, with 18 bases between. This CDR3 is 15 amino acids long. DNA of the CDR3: TGTGCCAGCAGCCTCCAAGGGACCCTAGGGGACATTCAGTACTTC. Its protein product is CASSLQGTLGDIQYF.

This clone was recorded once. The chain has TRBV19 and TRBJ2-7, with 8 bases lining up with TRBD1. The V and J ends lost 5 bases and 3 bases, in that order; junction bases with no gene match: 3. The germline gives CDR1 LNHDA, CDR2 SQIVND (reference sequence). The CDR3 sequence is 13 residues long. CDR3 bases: TGTGCCAGTAGTTCCGGGACAGGCTACGAGCAGTACTTC. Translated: CASSSGTGYEQYF.

This CDR3 reads CASSLSAFYEQYF. In DNA form, the CDR3 reads TGTGCCAGCAGTTTATCGGCCTTCTACGAGCAGTACTTC. V is TRBV27 and J is TRBJ2-7; D remains unclear. Trimming stripped 0 bases from V and 3 bases from J, with 6 bases between. Germline lookup yields CDR1 MNHEY and CDR2 SMNVEV (reference sequence). The CDR3 is 13 amino acids.

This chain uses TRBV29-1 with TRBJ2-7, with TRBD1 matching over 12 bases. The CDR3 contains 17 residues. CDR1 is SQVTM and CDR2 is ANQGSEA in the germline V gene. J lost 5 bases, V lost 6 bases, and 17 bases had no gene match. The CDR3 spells CSVLSGTGGFLVNEQYF. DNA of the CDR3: TGCAGCGTCCTTTCCGGGACAGGGGGCTTTTTAGTAAACGAGCAGTACTTC.

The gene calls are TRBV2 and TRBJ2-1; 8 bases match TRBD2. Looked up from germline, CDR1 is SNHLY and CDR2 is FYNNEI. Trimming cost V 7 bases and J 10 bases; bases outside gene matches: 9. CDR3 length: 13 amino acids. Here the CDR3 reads CASNAGGVREQFF. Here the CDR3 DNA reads TGTGCCAGCAACGCGGGAGGTGTTAGGGAGCAGTTCTTC. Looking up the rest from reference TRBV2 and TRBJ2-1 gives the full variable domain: EPEVTQTPSHQVTQMGQEVILRCVPISNHLYFYWYRQILGQKVEFLVSFYNNEISEKSEIFDDQFSVERPDGSNFTLKIRSTKLEDSAMYFCASNAGGVREQFFGPGTRLTVL.

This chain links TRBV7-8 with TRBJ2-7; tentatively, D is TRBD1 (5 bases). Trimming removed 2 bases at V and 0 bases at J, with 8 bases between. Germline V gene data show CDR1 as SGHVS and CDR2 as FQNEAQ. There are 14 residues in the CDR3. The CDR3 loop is CASSLQGSSYEQYF. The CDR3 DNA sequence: TGTGCCAGCAGCTTACAGGGCAGCTCCTACGAGCAGTACTTC. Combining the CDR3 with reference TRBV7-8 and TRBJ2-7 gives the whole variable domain GAGVSQSPRYKVAKRGQDVALRCDPISGHVSLFWYQQALGQGPEFLTYFQNEAQLDKSGLPSDRFFAERPEGSVSTLKIQRTQQEDSAVYLCASSLQGSSYEQYFGPGTRLTVT.

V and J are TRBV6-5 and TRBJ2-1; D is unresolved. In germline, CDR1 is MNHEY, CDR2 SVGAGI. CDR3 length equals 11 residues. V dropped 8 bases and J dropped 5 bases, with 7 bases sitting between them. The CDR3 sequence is CASRANNEQFF. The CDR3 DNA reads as TGTGCCAGCCGGGCGAACAATGAGCAGTTCTTC.

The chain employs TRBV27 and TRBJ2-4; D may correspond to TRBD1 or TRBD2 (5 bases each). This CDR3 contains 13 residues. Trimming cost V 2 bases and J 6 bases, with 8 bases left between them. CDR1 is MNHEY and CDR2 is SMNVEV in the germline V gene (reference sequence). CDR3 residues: CASSLSGGNIQYF. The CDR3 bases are TGTGCCAGCAGTTTAAGTGGGGGAAACATTCAGTACTTC.

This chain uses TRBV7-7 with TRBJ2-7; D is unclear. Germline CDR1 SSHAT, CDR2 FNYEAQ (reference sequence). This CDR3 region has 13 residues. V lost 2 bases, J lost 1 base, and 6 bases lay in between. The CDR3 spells CASSLWASYEQYF. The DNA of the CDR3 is TGTGCCAGCAGCTTATGGGCTTCCTACGAGCAGTACTTC.

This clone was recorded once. The CDR3 protein is CASSGQPYSNQPQHF. Written as DNA, the CDR3 is TGTGCCAGCAGCGGACAGCCTTATAGCAATCAGCCCCAGCATTTT. This chain uses TRBV11-2 with TRBJ1-5; possibly TRBD1 for D (6 bases). This CDR3 has 15 residues. Germline-derived CDR1 and CDR2 are SGHAT and FQNNGV. V was cut by 5 bases and J by 0 bases, with 11 bases left in between.

CDR3 in amino acids: CASSPSVSSYNEQFF. CDR3 nucleotides: TGCGCCAGCAGCCCTAGCGTAAGCTCCTACAATGAGCAGTTCTTC. The V gene is TRBV4-1, the J gene TRBJ2-1, with D possibly TRBD2 on 6 matching bases. This CDR3 is built from 15 residues. The germline CDR1 and CDR2 sequences are MGHRA and YSYEKL. Trimming stripped 4 bases from V and 0 bases from J, with 10 bases between.

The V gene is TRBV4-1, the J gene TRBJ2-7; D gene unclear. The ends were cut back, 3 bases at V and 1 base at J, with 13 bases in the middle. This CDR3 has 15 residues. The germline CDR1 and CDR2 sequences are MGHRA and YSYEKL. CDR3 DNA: TGCGCCAGCAGCCAGGGTCCTCACCCTTCCTACGAGCAGTACTTC. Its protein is CASSQGPHPSYEQYF.

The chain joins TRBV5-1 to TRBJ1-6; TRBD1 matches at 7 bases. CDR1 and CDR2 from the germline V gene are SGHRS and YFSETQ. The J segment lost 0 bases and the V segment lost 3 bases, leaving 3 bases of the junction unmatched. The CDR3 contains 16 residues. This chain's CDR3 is CASSSTGSSYNSPLHF. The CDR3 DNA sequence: TGCGCCAGCAGCTCGACAGGGAGCTCCTATAATTCACCCCTCCACTTT. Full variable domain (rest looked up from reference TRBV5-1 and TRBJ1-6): KAGVTQTPRYLIKTRGQQVTLSCSPISGHRSVSWYQQTPGQGLQFLFEYFSETQRNKGNFPGRFSGRQFSNSRSEMNVSTLELGDSALYLCASSSTGSSYNSPLHFGNGTRLTVT.